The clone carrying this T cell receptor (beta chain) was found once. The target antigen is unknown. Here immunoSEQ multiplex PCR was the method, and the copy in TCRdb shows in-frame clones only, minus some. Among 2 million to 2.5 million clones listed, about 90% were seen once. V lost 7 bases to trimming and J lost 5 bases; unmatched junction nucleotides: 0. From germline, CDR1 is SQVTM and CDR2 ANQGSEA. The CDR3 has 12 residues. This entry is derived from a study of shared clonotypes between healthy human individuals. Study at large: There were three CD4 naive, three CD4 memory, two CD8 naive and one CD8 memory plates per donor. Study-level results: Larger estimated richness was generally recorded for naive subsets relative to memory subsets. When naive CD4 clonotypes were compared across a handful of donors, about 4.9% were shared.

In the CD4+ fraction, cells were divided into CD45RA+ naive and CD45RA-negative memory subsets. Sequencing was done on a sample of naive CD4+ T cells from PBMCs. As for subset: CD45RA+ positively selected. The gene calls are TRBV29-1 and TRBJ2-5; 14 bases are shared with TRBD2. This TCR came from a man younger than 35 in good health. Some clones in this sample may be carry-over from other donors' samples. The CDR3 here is CSGLAGGETQYF. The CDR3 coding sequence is TGCAGCGGACTAGCGGGAGGGGAGACCCAGTACTTC.